These T cell receptor beta chains were read from a single sample in a study of radiation and T cells in renal cell carcinoma. The method was immunoSEQ multiplex PCR; TCRdb's version includes in-frame clones alone and lacks a portion of them. Seen here are about 22,000 clones, around 80% observed once, and the top ten hold approximately 40%. Sequenced material: blood, taken from a patient whose treatment included radiotherapy and nephrectomy. The origin of the receptors is a man aged 55 to 70 with renal cell carcinoma. The CDR3 runs from the conserved cysteine through the conserved F or W. D genes are given only for firm matches. Not every row has a clone size; where given, it reads once, few, many or a size class.

CDR3 protein | CDR3 DNA | clone size | V gene | D gene | J gene
CASSPTPGTGPATGELFF | TGTGCCAGCAGCCCAACGCCCGGGACAGGGCCGGCCACCGGGGAGCTGTTTTTT | - | TRBV11-1 | TRBD1 | TRBJ2-2
CASSLVVGGYTEAFF | TGTGCCAGCAGCTTGGTTGTGGGGGGCTACACTGAAGCTTTCTTT | - | TRBV5-8 | - | TRBJ1-1
CASASKSTGYPEAFF | TGCGCCAGCGCCTCAAAATCGACAGGATACCCTGAAGCTTTCTTT | - | TRBV5-1 | - | TRBJ1-1
CASRPDSSYEQYF | TGTGCCAGCAGACCCGACAGCTCCTACGAGCAGTACTTC | - | TRBV6-5 | - | TRBJ2-7
CAISDGLAGGDNEQFF | TGTGCCATCAGTGATGGACTAGCGGGAGGCGACAATGAGCAGTTCTTC | - | TRBV10-3 | TRBD2 | TRBJ2-1
CASSLRLDGAFF | TGTGCCAGCAGCTTAAGATTGGATGGGGCTTTCTTT | - | TRBV7-2 | - | TRBJ1-1
CASSQAPKGNTEAFF | TGCGCCAGCAGCCAAGCCCCTAAGGGAAACACTGAAGCTTTCTTT | - | TRBV4-1 | - | TRBJ1-1
CASSVSRDSANTGELFF | TGTGCCAGCAGCGTATCCCGGGACAGCGCGAACACCGGGGAGCTGTTTTTT | few | TRBV13 | TRBD1 | TRBJ2-2
CASSLGGNTGELFF | TGCGCCAGCAGCTTGGGGGGAAACACCGGGGAGCTGTTTTTT | - | TRBV5-1 | - | TRBJ2-2
CASSLGPLEGKQFF | TGTGCCAGCAGCTTAGGTCCCCTCGAGGGTAAGCAGTTCTTC | - | TRBV7-8 | - | TRBJ2-1
CASSGAGTSFFGKTQYF | TGCGCCAGCAGCGGGGCCGGGACTAGTTTTTTTGGAAAGACCCAGTACTTC | - | TRBV5-1 | TRBD2 | TRBJ2-5
CASSPDREGYGYTF | TGTGCCAGCAGTCCCGACAGGGAGGGCTATGGCTACACCTTC | - | TRBV7-3 | TRBD1 | TRBJ1-2
CASSGRTMSSYNSPLHF | TGTGCCAGCTCAGGTCGGACAATGAGCTCCTATAATTCACCCCTCCACTTT | - | TRBV18 | - | TRBJ1-6
CASSNQQGGAGYTF | TGTGCCAGCAGCAATCAACAGGGCGGAGCTGGCTACACCTTC | once | TRBV6-6 | - | TRBJ1-2
CASRSREVSGNTIYF | TGTGCCAGCAGGTCGCGGGAGGTGTCTGGAAACACCATATATTTT | few | TRBV2 | - | TRBJ1-3
CASRDSGSWSGELFF | TGTGCCAGCAGGGACAGCGGGAGTTGGTCCGGGGAGCTGTTTTTT | many | TRBV7-8 | TRBD2 | TRBJ2-2
CASSADSSRAYEQYF | TGTGCCAGCAGCGCGGACAGTTCTAGGGCCTACGAGCAGTACTTC | - | TRBV9 | - | TRBJ2-7
CASSLSGSGSTETQYF | TGTGCCAGCAGCTTGTCGGGTAGCGGGAGTACGGAGACCCAGTACTTC | - | TRBV7-2 | TRBD2 | TRBJ2-5
CASYRGASYEQYF | TGTGCCAGCTACCGGGGGGCCTCCTACGAGCAGTACTTT | - | TRBV6-5 | - | TRBJ2-7
CASSAQGQGNEKLFF | TGTGCCAGCAGCGCACAGGGTCAGGGAAATGAAAAACTGTTTTTT | few | TRBV5-5 | - | TRBJ1-4
CSVAGGNSNQPQHF | TGCAGCGTTGCGGGGGGCAACAGCAATCAGCCCCAGCATTTT | - | TRBV29-1 | - | TRBJ1-5
CASSYQGQMDQPQHF | TGTGCCAGCAGTTACCAGGGACAGATGGATCAGCCCCAGCATTTT | - | TRBV6-5 | TRBD1 | TRBJ1-5
CASSLVGFPLGVNTEAFF | TGTGCCAGCAGCTTAGTTGGCTTTCCATTGGGCGTGAACACTGAAGCTTTCTTT | - | TRBV7-2 | - | TRBJ1-1
CASSQDSGGSSDTQYF | TGCGCCAGCAGTCAGGATAGCGGCGGGAGCTCAGATACGCAGTATTTT | - | TRBV5-1 | TRBD2 | TRBJ2-3
CSVDRGNTEAFF | TGCAGCGTTGACAGGGGAAACACTGAAGCTTTCTTT | - | TRBV29-1 | - | TRBJ1-1
CASSQDWAPGQGLADTQYF | TGCGCCAGCAGCCAAGATTGGGCCCCGGGACAGGGGTTGGCGGATACGCAGTATTTT | - | TRBV4-1 | TRBD1 | TRBJ2-3
CASSFTGGYSDTEAFF | TGTGCCAGCAGCTTTACAGGGGGCTACAGTGACACTGAAGCTTTCTTT | - | TRBV7-9 | TRBD1 | TRBJ1-1
CASSNTRGTGELFF | TGTGCTAGCAGCAATACCAGGGGGACCGGGGAGCTGTTTTTT | - | TRBV7-7 | TRBD1 | TRBJ2-2
CSANEPGQGREQYF | TGCAGCGCAAACGAACCGGGACAGGGTCGAGAGCAGTACTTC | - | TRBV29-1 | TRBD1 | TRBJ2-7
CASSYEAGAYNEQFF | TGTGCCAGCAGTTACGAAGCGGGAGCCTACAATGAGCAGTTCTTC | - | TRBV6-5 | TRBD2 | TRBJ2-1
CASSRGGGRNTGELFF | TGTGCCAGCAGCCGGGGCGGGGGCAGGAACACCGGGGAGCTGTTTTTT | - | TRBV7-9 | - | TRBJ2-2
CAISPASGIGGEQFF | TGTGCCATCAGCCCGGCTAGCGGGATAGGGGGTGAGCAGTTCTTC | - | TRBV10-3 | TRBD2 | TRBJ2-1
CASSQSGLAGGYSYEQYF | TGCGCCAGCAGTCAATCAGGCCTAGCGGGAGGTTACTCCTACGAGCAGTACTTC | few | TRBV23-1 | TRBD2 | TRBJ2-7
CSVEGESRAEAFF | TGCAGCGTTGAAGGGGAGTCAAGGGCTGAAGCTTTCTTT | few | TRBV29-1 | - | TRBJ1-1
CNVEALVGHLLRGYTF | TGCAACGTTGAGGCATTGGTGGGACACCTACTCCGCGGCTACACCTTC | - | TRBV29-1 | - | TRBJ1-2
CASSLMSARSGNTIYF | TGCGCCAGCAGCTTGATGTCAGCCCGCTCTGGAAACACCATATATTTT | few | TRBV5-1 | - | TRBJ1-3
CASSPGFGTGSYEQYF | TGTGCCAGCAGCCCCGGGTTCGGGACAGGCTCCTACGAGCAGTACTTC | - | TRBV7-2 | TRBD1 | TRBJ2-7
CASSDRDYKYNEQFF | TGTGCCAGCAGCGATCGGGACTACAAATACAATGAGCAGTTCTTC | - | TRBV9 | TRBD2 | TRBJ2-1
CARQTRSGANVLTF | TGTGCCCGACAAACACGCTCTGGGGCCAACGTCCTGACTTTC | once | TRBV30 | - | TRBJ2-6
CASSQSEDRGEAFF | TGCGCCAGCAGTCAATCGGAAGACAGGGGTGAAGCTTTCTTT | - | TRBV23-1 | TRBD1 | TRBJ1-1
CASSWMSSGNTIYF | TGTGCCAGCAGTTGGATGAGCTCTGGAAACACCATATATTTT | - | TRBV28 | - | TRBJ1-3
CASNQLAGGQREQFF | TGTGCCAGCAACCAACTAGCGGGAGGGCAACGCGAGCAGTTCTTC | once | TRBV7-2 | TRBD2 | TRBJ2-1
CASSLGQVTNTEAFF | TGTGCCAGCAGCTTGGGACAGGTTACGAACACTGAAGCTTTCTTT | - | TRBV7-2 | TRBD1 | TRBJ1-1
CASSHSGQGSYEQYF | TGTGCCAGCAGCCATTCGGGACAGGGCTCCTACGAGCAGTACTTC | - | TRBV4-2 | TRBD1 | TRBJ2-7
CATSRTTGSGYTF | TGTGCCACCAGCAGGACGACAGGGTCCGGCTACACCTTC | - | TRBV15 | TRBD1 | TRBJ1-2
CASSRLAGATGELFF | TGTGCCAGCAGCCGACTAGCGGGAGCCACCGGGGAGCTGTTTTTT | - | TRBV5-5 | TRBD2 | TRBJ2-2
CAISEAGAYNEQFF | TGTGCCATCAGTGAAGCGGGGGCCTACAATGAGCAGTTCTTC | - | TRBV10-3 | TRBD2 | TRBJ2-1
CASSPGTGDNQPQHF | TGTGCCAGCTCACCCGGGACAGGTGACAATCAGCCCCAGCATTTT | - | TRBV18 | TRBD1 | TRBJ1-5